A few counts support the clone carrying this T cell receptor (beta chain). This sample is part of a study of low-dose radiotherapy and immunotherapy resistance in tumors. Study-wide context: Cohort 2, a group dosed every two weeks at 1 Gy per fraction, received 13 Gy in total over 26 weeks. Each patient was administered nivolumab intravenously at 240 mg, which was a flat dose, every two weeks, along with intravenous ipilimumab at 1 mg/kg every six weeks. Cyclophosphamide went in intravenously at 200 mg/m2 every two weeks, one day before radiation and immunotherapy.

Primers used for first-strand cDNA, a TRAV- and TRBV-specific set, covered both alpha and beta chains. The TCRs were subjected to amplification over around 19 PCR cycles employing a constant-region primer in conjunction with a V-primer adapter. TCRdb passed the reads through MiXCR, listing each CDR3 protein once. The data contain roughly 10,000 distinct CDR3 sequences, over 55% of them singletons. Trimming pared 1 base from V and 3 bases from J, leaving 7 bases between. CDR3 length: 13 amino acids. CDR1 SGHNT and CDR2 YYREEE come from the germline V gene (reference sequence). This clonotype originated in a human donor with advanced metastatic prostate, ovarian, gallbladder or colorectal cancer (not recorded which). This table probably holds off-target reads from a library built for another chain. The rearrangement uses TRBV5-4 and TRBJ2-5; no reliable D call. As DNA, the CDR3 is TGTGCCAGCAGCTTGCACGGTGAAGAGACCCAGTACTTC. This codes for CASSLHGEETQYF.